Listed here are 11 T cell receptor beta chains from one sample, sequenced in a study of T cell repertoires in cytomegalovirus infection. One entry per CDR3 protein, called by TCRdb with MiXCR from the reads. The profile shows approximately 400,000 distinct CDR3 sequences, roughly 30% of them singletons. The sequencing sample was made of PBMCs. The receptors derive from a human donor in good health (CMV status not recorded). Some clones in this sample may be carry-over from other donors' samples.

This chain connects TRBV6-5 to TRBJ1-1, with D perhaps matching TRBD1 (6 bases). Germline V CDR1 and CDR2: MNHEY, SVGAGI. The CDR3 is made up of 13 amino acids. Deletions cut 5 bases from V and 6 bases from J, with 13 bases between. The CDR3 loop is CASSPGGGSEAFF. The CDR3 DNA reads as TGTGCCAGCAGTCCGGGAGGGGGTTCTGAAGCTTTCTTT.

This clonotype was counted between two and nine times. J is TRBJ2-3 and V is TRBV2; D could derive from TRBD1 or TRBD2 (5 bases each). This CDR3 has 13 residues. The germline V gene encodes CDR1 SNHLY and CDR2 FYNNEI. The V gene lost 9 bases and the J gene lost 2 bases, with 12 bases spanning the gap. The CDR3 sequence: CARTGPYTDTQYF. For the CDR3, the DNA is TGTGCCAGGACGGGGCCTTACACAGATACGCAGTATTTT.

The genes are TRBV7-2 and TRBJ2-2; TRBD1 might be the D (6 bases). CDR1 SGHTA and CDR2 FQGNSA come from the germline V gene. V dropped 0 bases and J dropped 5 bases, with 13 bases sitting between them. The CDR3 is 16 residues long. CDR3 bases: TGTGCCAGCAGCTTAGCTCAGGGGAAAAGGACCGGGGAGCTGTTTTTT. It codes for CASSLAQGKRTGELFF.

The rearrangement joins TRBV28 to TRBJ2-3; D is unresolved. Per germline, CDR1 MDHEN and CDR2 SYDVKM. The V end was cut by 9 bases, the J end by 2 bases, with 9 bases between. The CDR3 sequence is 12 residues long. CDR3 residues: CASQIDTDTQYF. The CDR3 coding sequence is TGTGCCAGTCAGATTGACACAGATACGCAGTATTTT. Complete variable domain (other parts from reference TRBV28 and TRBJ2-3): DVKVTQSSRYLVKRTGEKVFLECVQDMDHENMFWYRQDPGLGLRLIYFSYDVKMKEKGDIPEGYSVSREKKERFSLILESASTNQTSMYLCASQIDTDTQYFGPGTRLTVL.

In this sample, this clonotype turned up many times. The rearrangement joins TRBV12-3 or TRBV12-4 to TRBJ1-1, with D hard to call. V was cut by 6 bases and J by 8 bases, with 13 bases left in between. The CDR3 covers 12 residues. Written as DNA, the CDR3 is TGTGCCAGCAGACTCCCTCCCCGGGAAGCTTTCTTT. Protein sequence: CASRLPPREAFF.

The chain recombines TRBV5-4 with TRBJ2-2; TRBD2 might be the D (6 bases). Looked up from germline, CDR1 is SGHNT and CDR2 is YYREEE (reference sequence). The CDR3 is made up of 13 amino acids. With 5 bases removed from V and 6 bases from J, the gap between germline ends came to 11 bases. The CDR3 coding sequence is TGTGCCAGCAGGCGGGATTCATCCGGGGAGCTGTTTTTT. Its translation: CASRRDSSGELFF.

This clonotype was detected a few times. The chain couples TRBV7-2 to TRBJ2-4; D uncertain. From germline, CDR1 is SGHTA and CDR2 FQGNSA. With 0 bases removed from V and 9 bases from J, the gap between germline ends came to 6 bases. The CDR3 extends over 12 amino acids. This CDR3 reads CASSLAIGIQYF. The CDR3, as DNA: TGTGCCAGCAGCTTAGCGATAGGCATTCAGTACTTC.

In its sample, this clonotype was seen many times. The chain uses TRBV7-6 and TRBJ1-6; perhaps TRBD1 as D (5 bases). This CDR3 has 15 residues. Germline assignment: CDR1 SGHVS and CDR2 FNYEAQ. V was pared by 5 bases and J by 5 bases, with 13 bases between. CDR3 DNA sequence: TGTGCCAGCAGCCCTGGGACGGGGAATAATTCACCCCTCCACTTT. This codes for CASSPGTGNNSPLHF.

This clonotype has more than one count but fewer than ten. This rearrangement joins TRBV12-3 or TRBV12-4 to TRBJ2-7; no clear D gene. Trimming pared 2 bases from V and 0 bases from J, leaving 11 bases between. The CDR3 totals 15 residues. CDR3 bases: TGTGCCAGCAGTTTACGAGGAGTCGGCTCCTACGAGCAGTACTTC. It encodes CASSLRGVGSYEQYF.

The chain recombines TRBV4-1 with TRBJ2-5; 8 bases match TRBD2. V dropped 4 bases and J dropped 5; count of bases not matched to a gene: 15. The CDR3 has 17 amino acids. Germline V gives CDR1 MGHRA, CDR2 YSYEKL. The CDR3 spells CASSLSGETPPGETQYF. CDR3 coding DNA: TGCGCCAGCAGCCTTAGCGGGGAGACCCCTCCGGGGGAGACCCAGTACTTC.

This chain connects TRBV12-3 or TRBV12-4 to TRBJ2-7, with D maybe TRBD1 (6 bases). The CDR3 spans 14 residues. Trimming pared 5 bases from V and 4 bases from J, leaving 15 bases between. The chain's CDR3 is CASSPGDPRYEQYF. The CDR3 nucleotides are TGTGCCAGCAGTCCAGGGGACCCTCGTTACGAGCAGTACTTC.